The 16 T cell receptor beta chains reported below all come from one sample, sequenced in a study of blood T cells in healthy people across ages (dated by TCRdb to between 2014 and 2017). The library was made by 5' RACE. Data came from an Illumina HiSeq 2500. A second PCR of about 6 to 12 cycles was run with a J-beta primer mix and a sample-barcoded 5' primer. The raw public reads went through TCRdb reprocessing: fastp at Q25, MiXCR clone calling, in-frame beta chains kept. Rows matching on CDR3 protein sequence are summarized as one entry with the most common DNA and genes. The sample contains about 970,000 distinct CDR3 sequences, roughly half of them found a single time. The ten largest make up 20% to 25% of the sample. Sequencing was done on a sample of blood. The receptors come from a woman aged 55-75 years in good health.

The chain has TRBV20-1 and TRBJ2-2, with D perhaps matching TRBD2 (7 bases). The ends were cut back, 2 bases at V and 8 bases at J, with 12 bases in the middle. Germline CDR1 DFQATT, CDR2 SNEGSKA (reference sequence). There are 13 residues in the CDR3. The chain's CDR3 is CSARRGALGELFF. The CDR3 coding sequence is TGCAGTGCTAGACGGGGGGCTCTAGGGGAGCTGTTTTTT.

The V call is TRBV7-2, the J call TRBJ2-7; D could derive from TRBD1 or TRBD2 (5 bases each). The CDR3 contains 14 residues. Germline CDR1 reads SGHTA; CDR2 reads FQGNSA. Trimming removed 8 bases from V and 3 bases from J, with 17 bases in between. CDR3 region: CASAGGGAYYEQYF. Written as DNA, the CDR3 is TGTGCCAGCGCTGGAGGTGGGGCCTACTACGAGCAGTACTTC. The variable domain in full, with the rest retrieved from reference TRBV7-2 and TRBJ2-7, is GAGVSQSPSNKVTEKGKDVELRCDPISGHTALYWYRQSLGQGLEFLIYFQGNSAPDKSGLPSDRFSAERTGGSVSTLTIQRTQQEDSAVYLCASAGGGAYYEQYFGPGTRLTVT.

This rearrangement joins TRBV7-9 to TRBJ1-2; 8 bases are shared with TRBD1. CDR1 and CDR2 from the germline V gene are SEHNR and FQNEAQ (reference sequence). The ends lost 4 bases at V and 6 bases at J; junction bases unmatched: 19. The CDR3 sequence is 18 residues long. The CDR3 DNA reads as TGTGCCAGCAGCTATGACCTCGGCCCCAGGGGGCTCAGCGATGGCTACACCTTC. Amino acid sequence: CASSYDLGPRGLSDGYTF.

The V call is TRBV4-3, the J call TRBJ2-3; D may be TRBD1 (5 bases). This CDR3 spans 16 amino acids. Trimming took 4 bases from V and 1 from J, leaving 15 bases between them. The germline V gene has CDR1 LGHNA and CDR2 YSLEER. As DNA, the CDR3 is TGCGCCAGCAGCCCACCCAGGGTTGTTGGCACAGATACGCAGTATTTT. The encoded protein is CASSPPRVVGTDTQYF.

The V call is TRBV15, the J call TRBJ2-1; no definite D call. With 0 bases removed from V and 4 bases from J, the gap between germline ends came to 13 bases. Looked up from germline, CDR1 is LNHNV and CDR2 is YYDKDF (reference sequence). The CDR3 is 16 residues long. The CDR3 DNA reads TGTGCCACCAGCAGAGATAAATCTGTAGGGTACAATGAGCAGTTCTTC. Its protein product is CATSRDKSVGYNEQFF.

This chain connects TRBV27 to TRBJ2-1, with 8 positions matching TRBD1. V dropped 4 bases and J dropped 0; count of bases not matched to a gene: 8. The CDR3 length is 17 residues. CDR1 and CDR2 from the germline V gene are MNHEY and SMNVEV (reference sequence). This CDR3 reads CASSSRGTGVSYNEQFF. The CDR3 nucleotides are TGTGCCAGCAGTTCTAGGGGGACAGGAGTCTCCTACAATGAGCAGTTCTTC.

The CDR3, as DNA: TGTGCCAGCAGCTTCTTCCAGTATAGCAATCAGCCCCAGCATTTT. It codes for CASSFFQYSNQPQHF. V gene TRBV5-6 combines with J gene TRBJ1-5; D unclear. V lost 2 bases to trimming and J lost 0 bases, with 9 bases between them. The CDR3 is 15 amino acids. Germline V gives CDR1 SGHDT, CDR2 YYEEEE.

The V gene is TRBV5-1, the J gene TRBJ2-1, with TRBD2 identical over 12 bases. CDR1 is SGHRS and CDR2 is YFSETQ in the germline V gene. V trimming: 0 bases; J trimming: 9 bases; junction bases outside the gene matches: 10. CDR3 length: 17 residues. CDR3 in DNA: TGCGCCAGCAGCTTGGCCCAGACTAGCGGGAGTAGCACTGAGCAGTTCTTC. This codes for CASSLAQTSGSSTEQFF.

This clonotype was counted a few times. V usage is TRBV28 and J usage is TRBJ2-7; no firm D call. Per the germline V gene, CDR1 is MDHEN and CDR2 is SYDVKM. The ends were cut back, 5 bases at V and 0 bases at J, with 11 bases in the middle. This CDR3 is 14 amino acids long. CDR3 nucleotide sequence: TGTGCCAGCAGTCCACGGGTACCCTCCTACGAGCAGTACTTC. Amino acid sequence: CASSPRVPSYEQYF.

The chain couples TRBV6-5 to TRBJ2-3; D gene ambiguous. The CDR3 is 12 amino acids. Germline V gives CDR1 MNHEY, CDR2 SVGAGI. Trimming removed 8 bases at V and 0 bases at J, with 6 bases between. The CDR3 sequence is CASGASTDTQYF. CDR3 nucleotide sequence: TGTGCCAGCGGAGCTAGCACAGATACGCAGTATTTT.

This clonotype was observed a few times. The gene calls are TRBV30 and TRBJ2-3; D is perhaps TRBD2 (7 bases). Germline CDR1 is GTSNPN and CDR2 is SVGIG (reference sequence). Trimming cost V 4 bases and J 6 bases, with 14 bases left between them. The CDR3 consists of 13 residues. CDR3 in amino acids: CAWIGGLGDTQYF. CDR3 DNA: TGTGCCTGGATCGGGGGGCTAGGGGATACGCAGTATTTT. The complete variable domain, with remaining parts taken from reference TRBV30 and TRBJ2-3, reads SQTIHQWPATLVQPVGSPLSLECTVEGTSNPNLYWYRQAAGRGLQLLFYSVGIGQISSEVPQNLSASRPQDRQFILSSKKLLLSDSGFYLCAWIGGLGDTQYFGPGTRLTVL.

This clonotype came up a few times. The chain's CDR3 is CASRSFSYGYTF. CDR3 sequence (DNA): TGTGCCAGCAGAAGTTTTTCCTATGGCTACACCTTC. The chain is built from TRBV28 and TRBJ1-2; D is unclear. The germline V gene has CDR1 MDHEN and CDR2 SYDVKM. The CDR3 runs 12 residues. V was clipped by 6 bases and J by 4 bases, with 9 bases between them.

The sample holds a few counts of this clonotype. The chain uses TRBV7-9 and TRBJ2-5; D might be TRBD2 (6 bases). The germline gives CDR1 SEHNR, CDR2 FQNEAQ (reference sequence). Between the trimmed V and J ends, which lost 7 bases and 2 bases, there was a span of 17 bases. CDR3 length: 15 amino acids. The CDR3, as DNA: TGTGCCAGCACCCTTCTGGGGGGAATTCAAGAGACCCAGTACTTC. Protein: CASTLLGGIQETQYF.

The V gene is TRBV4-1, the J gene TRBJ1-5; 8 positions match TRBD1. The V gene's germline CDR1 is MGHRA and CDR2 YSYEKL. V shed 5 bases and J 7 bases; nucleotides not matched to a gene: 19. CDR3 size: 18 residues. The CDR3, as DNA: TGCGCCAGCAGCACACCGGGACAGGATGCCAATCGGTACCAGCCCCAGCATTTT. Its translation is CASSTPGQDANRYQPQHF.

The V gene is TRBV5-1, the J gene TRBJ2-1; the match to TRBD1 covers 7 bases. Trimming cost V 3 bases and J 10 bases; bases outside gene matches: 10. This CDR3 is 14 amino acids long. In germline, CDR1 is SGHRS, CDR2 YFSETQ. The CDR3 DNA follows: TGCGCCAGCAGCTGGGACAGCTCCGAGGACGAGCAGTTCTTC. Residues: CASSWDSSEDEQFF. Full variable domain (rest looked up from reference TRBV5-1 and TRBJ2-1): KAGVTQTPRYLIKTRGQQVTLSCSPISGHRSVSWYQQTPGQGLQFLFEYFSETQRNKGNFPGRFSGRQFSNSRSEMNVSTLELGDSALYLCASSWDSSEDEQFFGPGTRLTVL.

The chain carries TRBV18 and TRBJ2-3; D might be TRBD2 (6 bases). CDR3 length: 13 residues. Germline values: CDR1 KGHSH, CDR2 LQKENI. Between the trimmed V and J ends, which lost 4 bases and 5 bases, there was a span of 10 bases. CDR3 bases: TGTGCCAGCTCACTCTCAGCGGGAGATACGCAGTATTTT. It specifies CASSLSAGDTQYF.